This T cell receptor beta chain derives from a study of T cell responses to AZD1222 COVID-19 vaccine. Study-wide findings and caveats: When two AZD1222 doses had been given, Spike-specific TCR breadth and depth rose. Repertoire collection took place solely once the T cell response had peaked.

The data were produced by immunoSEQ multiplex PCR, yet TCRdb's version contains in-frame clones alone and is incomplete. In the table there are 75,000 to 85,000 clones, roughly 90% of which are singletons. With respect to this clone: Its antigen remains unknown.

The sequencing here drew on peripheral blood, taken 28 days after the second AZD1222 dose. The clonotype comes from an adult who received the AZD1222 COVID-19 vaccine.

Written as DNA, the CDR3 is TGTGCCAGCAGTGAAGGGACAGCATACAATGAGCAGTTCTTC. The encoded protein is CASSEGTAYNEQFF. This sequence joins TRBV25-1 and TRBJ2-1, with TRBD1 identical over 7 bases. CDR1 is MGHDK and CDR2 is SYGVNS in the germline V gene. Germline trimming cut 2 bases from V and 4 bases from J; bases unmatched to any gene: 2. This CDR3 contains 14 residues.